This TCR beta chain was found in a study of CXCR3-negative and CXCR3-positive naive CD8 T cells. This CDR3 has 22 residues. Germline V gene data show CDR1 as LNHNV and CDR2 as YYDKDF (reference sequence). On this clonotype: Its antigen remains unknown.

Whole-study findings and limits: A higher hydrophobicity marked the TRB CDR3s of CXCR3-positive naive cells versus CXCR3-negative naive cells. Memory CD8+ cells showed much lower diversity, while both naive subsets were comparably high. After cryopreservation, expression of CXCR3 was partially reduced, and most assays were run with fresh PBMCs. TCR interaction strength was inferred from TRB CDR3 physicochemistry, as CD5 matched across naive subsets.

Naive CD8+ T cells showed CD45RO-CCR7+CD27+CD95-. With UMI labels, 5' RACE was used to prepare the TRB cDNA libraries. TCRdb reprocessed the 5' RACE reads and stores each CDR3 protein as one record, lacking DNA. The repertoire shows some 140,000 distinct CDR3 sequences; the top ten hold approximately 0.51%. This TCR derives from a human donor in good health. Some clones in this sample may be carry-over from other donors' samples. The material sequenced was naive CXCR3+ CD8+ T cells from blood. Subset meaning: CD45RO-CCR7+CD27+CD95- naive CD8+ T cells expressing CXCR3 (TNR3+). The chain joins TRBV15 to TRBJ2-1; the TRBD2 assignment by TCRdb is unverifiable without DNA. CDR3 sequence reads: CATRGLPGGQGFSGSQPREQFF.